The rows below give T cell receptor beta chains drawn from one sample of a study of vaccination and CD4 T cells after COVID-19. TCRdb redid the calling of the PCR reads with MiXCR, one entry per CDR3 protein. Of more than 15,000 distinct CDR3 sequences in the sample, 72% were seen once. No antigen has been assigned to these receptors. Input material: CD4+ T cells from blood, cultured in vitro. These receptor sequences come from a human donor who had recovered from COVID-19. Each CDR3 is given with its conserved first and last residue. A D gene is named only where the DNA matches it firmly. A clone size is listed for some rows: how often the clone was seen (once, few, many), or a class if it is expanded.

V gene,clone size,J gene,D gene,CDR3 protein,CDR3 DNA
TRBV7-2,once,TRBJ1-5,TRBD1,CASSLIGTGVNQPQHF,TGTGCCAGCAGCTTAATCGGGACAGGGGTCAATCAGCCCCAGCATTTT
TRBV19,NA,TRBJ1-5,NA,CASTDGPDQPQHF,TGTGCCAGTACGGACGGCCCAGATCAGCCCCAGCATTTT
TRBV7-9,NA,TRBJ2-3,NA,CASSNTGIDTQYF,TGTGCCAGCAGCAACACAGGGATTGATACGCAGTATTTT
TRBV7-2,NA,TRBJ2-7,TRBD1,CASSIFHPGTGGEQYF,TGTGCCAGCAGCATCTTCCACCCCGGGACAGGGGGTGAGCAGTACTTC
TRBV7-9,NA,TRBJ1-1,NA,CASSFEQGPGMGAFF,TGTGCCAGCAGCTTCGAACAGGGCCCGGGTATGGGCGCTTTCTTT
TRBV7-2,NA,TRBJ2-7,NA,CASSLIGYGEQYF,TGTGCCAGCAGCTTAATAGGATATGGTGAGCAGTACTTC
TRBV7-2,NA,TRBJ2-5,NA,CASSLYNLQETQYF,TGTGCCAGCAGCTTATATAACCTTCAAGAGACCCAGTACTTC
TRBV12-3/TRBV12-4,once,TRBJ1-2,TRBD1,CASSGGGTGGGRYGYTF,TGTGCCAGCAGTGGTGGAGGGACAGGGGGCGGCCGCTATGGCTACACCTTC
TRBV19,NA,TRBJ2-6,TRBD1,CASSIGTGVSGANVLTF,TGTGCCAGTAGTATTGGGACAGGAGTCTCTGGGGCCAACGTCCTGACTTTC
TRBV24-1,NA,TRBJ1-1,NA,CATVGTLGTEAFF,TGTGCCACGGTAGGTACGCTCGGGACTGAAGCTTTCTTT
TRBV6-1,NA,TRBJ2-7,NA,CASSNTMNEQYF,TGTGCCAGCAGTAACACTATGAACGAGCAGTACTTC
TRBV6-1,few,TRBJ1-2,NA,CASSTGGRPYGYTF,TGTGCCAGCAGTACCGGGGGGCGCCCCTATGGCTACACCTTC